The clone carrying this TCR beta chain occurred many times. The antigen is undetermined. These data originate in a study of spatial heterogeneity in lung cancer. As for the study in general: In raw reads, more than 8.5 appearances on average were recorded for each unique TCR and UMI combination. Whole-study findings and limits: Blood carried ubiquitous expanded tumor TCRs more at resection than follow-up.

Time point specified: sample taken at primary tumor resection. The study sequenced unsorted whole RNA from tumor, nontumor lung or frozen PBMC. The approximately 79 donors had untreated early-stage non-small cell lung cancer. The CDR3 consists of 16 residues. Germline CDR1 is DFQATT and CDR2 is SNEGSKA (reference sequence). V lost 0 bases to trimming and J lost 6 bases; unmatched junction nucleotides: 9. In the library, each TCR cDNA molecule bore its own unique molecular identifier. TCRdb used MiXCR to reprocess the 5' RACE reads, holding one entry per CDR3 protein. The sample lists 40,000 to 45,000 distinct CDR3 sequences, roughly 13% seen once, with 50% to 60% in the top ten.

The sequence was obtained from a male donor with early-stage non-small cell lung cancer. The input for sequencing was PBMCs, taken at surgery. The genes are TRBV20-1 and TRBJ2-2, with 8 positions matching TRBD2. The CDR3 region is CSARDSKRELAGELFF. In nucleotides, the CDR3 is TGCAGTGCTAGAGATAGTAAGCGGGAGCTTGCCGGGGAGCTGTTTTTT.